Listed here are 23 T cell receptor beta chains from one sample, sequenced in a study of shared clonotypes between healthy human individuals. The repertoire was sequenced with immunoSEQ multiplex PCR; TCRdb's copy has only in-frame clones and lacks some. The sample shows around 510,000 clones, more than 95% of them seen only once. Sample: naive CD4+ T cells sorted from blood. The subset: CD45RA+ positively selected. These receptors were collected from a young woman in good health.

The chain recombines TRBV18 with TRBJ1-2; 9 bases are shared with TRBD1. Germline CDR1 KGHSH, CDR2 LQKENI. V shed 2 bases, J shed 3 bases, and the junction held 7 bases outside the gene matches. This CDR3 spans 16 amino acids. CDR3 nucleotides: TGTGCCAGCTCACCATTACAGGGGGCGCGAGACTATGGCTACACCTTC. It codes for CASSPLQGARDYGYTF.

The V gene is TRBV14, the J gene TRBJ2-3; TRBD2 might be the D (6 bases). The CDR3 loop spans 15 amino acids. Germline V gene sequence: CDR1 SGHDN, CDR2 FVKESK. V lost 1 base to trimming and J lost 3 bases, with 11 bases between them. CDR3 DNA: TGTGCCAGCAGCCAAGGGGACTCCTTTACAGATACGCAGTATTTT. Translated: CASSQGDSFTDTQYF.

About this clone itself: Other DNA sequences in this specimen translate into the identical CDR3. The V gene is TRBV5-1, the J gene TRBJ1-1; no firm D call. Per germline, CDR1 SGHRS and CDR2 YFSETQ. Trimming removed 0 bases from V and 1 base from J, with 4 bases in between. This CDR3 region has 13 residues. CDR3 sequence reads: CASSLAGNTEAFF. In DNA, the CDR3 is TGCGCCAGCAGCTTGGCCGGGAACACTGAAGCTTTCTTT.

The V call is TRBV28, the J call TRBJ2-2; D gene ambiguous. Germline CDR1 MDHEN, CDR2 SYDVKM. The germline V and J ends were trimmed by 10 bases and 5 bases, with 11 bases remaining between them. CDR3 length equals 12 residues. CDR3 sequence reads: CATGRVTGELFF. DNA for the CDR3: TGTGCCACCGGAAGGGTTACCGGGGAGCTGTTTTTT.

The CDR3 nucleotides read TGTGCCAGCAGTCCCCGGGACACCAACTATGGCTACACCTTC. The encoded protein is CASSPRDTNYGYTF. This chain uses TRBV9 with TRBJ1-2; TRBD1 might be the D (6 bases). Trimming took 5 bases from V and 2 from J, leaving 13 bases between them. The CDR3 covers 14 residues. Germline V gives CDR1 SGDLS, CDR2 YYNGEE. The entire variable domain, with the rest obtained from reference TRBV9 and TRBJ1-2, is as follows: DSGVTQTPKHLITATGQRVTLRCSPRSGDLSVYWYQQSLDQGLQFLIQYYNGEERAKGNILERFSAQQFPDLHSELNLSSLELGDSALYFCASSPRDTNYGYTFGSGTRLTVV.

The gene calls are TRBV10-1 and TRBJ1-2; D may be TRBD1 (6 bases). V lost 3 bases and J 3 bases, leaving 8 bases between the germline ends. In germline, CDR1 is WNHNN, CDR2 SYGVQD (reference sequence). The CDR3 extends over 13 amino acids. The CDR3 reads CASSDYRDYGYTF. In DNA, the CDR3 is TGCGCCAGCAGTGATTACAGGGACTATGGCTACACCTTC.

This clone was observed a single time. This chain joins TRBV28 and TRBJ1-1; D not certain. Germline CDR1 MDHEN, CDR2 SYDVKM. The CDR3 extends over 14 amino acids. V dropped 1 base and J dropped 7 bases, with 13 bases sitting between them. The CDR3 region has the DNA TGTGCCAGCAGTTTATCGCGACCAGGCATTGAAGCTTTCTTT. It encodes CASSLSRPGIEAFF.

As for this clone: Relative to the germline gene, one junction end is altered; a read error may explain this. The rearrangement links TRBV5-8 to TRBJ1-2, with D maybe TRBD1 (6 bases). CDR1 is SGHTS, CDR2 YDEGEE, per germline. This CDR3 has 16 residues. In DNA, the CDR3 is TGTACCAGCATCGTTACAGGGCTCCCCCGCTACTATGGCTACACCTTC. It yields the protein CTSIVTGLPRYYGYTF.

The gene calls are TRBV7-9 and TRBJ1-1; no clear D gene. The CDR3 is made up of 14 amino acids. The V end lost 5 bases, the J end lost 5 bases, and 15 bases lay between the germline ends. The germline gives CDR1 SEHNR, CDR2 FQNEAQ (reference sequence). In DNA form, the CDR3 reads TGTGCCAGCAGCCAGCAGCGAGGCGGGACTGAAGCTTTCTTT. It specifies CASSQQRGGTEAFF.

This clone was seen just once. The gene calls are TRBV5-4 and TRBJ1-4, with unresolved D. This CDR3 spans 13 amino acids. V lost 0 bases and J lost 4, with 4 bases in between. Per the germline V gene, CDR1 is SGHNT and CDR2 is YYREEE (reference sequence). The CDR3 sequence is CASSLGVNEKLFF. The DNA of the CDR3 is TGTGCCAGCAGCTTGGGTGTTAATGAAAAACTGTTTTTT.

The V gene is TRBV28, the J gene TRBJ1-3, with TRBD1 matching 7 bases. The trim removed 6 bases at V and 3 bases at J, leaving 8 bases unmatched. Per the germline V gene, CDR1 is MDHEN and CDR2 is SYDVKM. This CDR3 is built from 15 residues. In DNA form, the CDR3 reads TGTGCCAGCAGCGATTCCCGGACAGGTGGAAACACCATATATTTT. This codes for CASSDSRTGGNTIYF.

The chain links TRBV7-3 to TRBJ2-1, with TRBD2 matching 8 bases. Germline V gene lookup returns CDR1 SGHTA and CDR2 FQGTGA. The V segment lost 6 bases and the J segment 4 bases; nucleotides outside the gene matches: 8. CDR3 length: 15 amino acids. The CDR3 loop reads CASRLAREGYNEQFF. CDR3 DNA: TGTGCCAGCAGGTTAGCCCGGGAGGGGTACAATGAGCAGTTCTTC.

The rearrangement links TRBV28 to TRBJ1-5; 7 bases line up with TRBD1. With 4 bases clipped from V and 4 bases from J, the junction kept 7 bases outside the gene matches. Germline values: CDR1 MDHEN, CDR2 SYDVKM. This CDR3 is 15 amino acids long. This chain's CDR3 is CASSSPAGGNQPQHF. Here the CDR3 DNA reads TGTGCCAGCAGTTCCCCGGCAGGGGGGAATCAGCCCCAGCATTTT.

This chain connects TRBV7-6 to TRBJ1-3, with 7 bases fitting TRBD1. The CDR3 totals 14 residues. The V segment lost 5 bases and the J segment 8 bases; nucleotides outside the gene matches: 9. Germline CDR1 reads SGHVS; CDR2 reads FNYEAQ. The CDR3 DNA sequence: TGTGCCAGCAGCAACAGGGGTTGGTCGGACACCATATATTTT. It encodes CASSNRGWSDTIYF.

The rearrangement uses TRBV28 and TRBJ1-1, with a weak D call TRBD1 (6 bases). The CDR3 covers 12 residues. CDR1 MDHEN and CDR2 SYDVKM come from the germline V gene. This chain's CDR3 is CRVGGLYTEAFF. For the CDR3, the DNA is TGTCGGGTCGGGGGGCTGTACACTGAAGCTTTCTTT. The full variable domain, with the rest looked up from reference TRBV28 and TRBJ1-1, is DVKVTQSSRYLVKRTGEKVFLECVQDMDHENMFWYRQDPGLGLRLIYFSYDVKMKEKGDIPEGYSVSREKKERFSLILESASTNQTSMYLCRVGGLYTEAFFGQGTRLTVV.

V usage is TRBV14 and J usage is TRBJ1-1; the D is unclear. Germline V CDR1 and CDR2: SGHDN, FVKESK. The CDR3 has 16 residues. V dropped 4 bases and J dropped 6 bases, with 21 bases sitting between them. In DNA form, the CDR3 reads TGTGCCAGCAGCCCCCCTTTTTTTCTGATGGGGTCTGAAGCTTTCTTT. This sequence encodes CASSPPFFLMGSEAFF.

The V gene is TRBV28, the J gene TRBJ1-4; tentatively, D is TRBD1 (5 bases). CDR3 length equals 15 residues. Trimming stripped 6 bases from V and 5 bases from J, with 16 bases between. Germline loops: CDR1 MDHEN, CDR2 SYDVKM. The CDR3 here is CASSTPWGGNEKLFF. The CDR3 region has the DNA TGTGCCAGCAGCACCCCTTGGGGGGGGAATGAAAAACTGTTTTTT.

The rearrangement links TRBV6-5 to TRBJ1-2; D call uncertain. V was cut by 0 bases and J by 4 bases, with 6 bases left in between. This CDR3 region has 13 residues. Germline CDR1 reads MNHEY; CDR2 reads SVGAGI. The CDR3 DNA sequence: TGTGCCAGCAGTTACTCATGGGGCTATGGCTACACCTTC. This encodes CASSYSWGYGYTF.

In DNA form, the CDR3 reads TGTGCCAGCAGTTCACAGGGGGCTGCGGGGAACGAGCAGTACTTC. This sequence encodes CASSSQGAAGNEQYF. The chain recombines TRBV28 with TRBJ2-5, with TRBD1 matching 9 bases. The DNA matches TRBJ2-7 better at its end, which makes the J call doubtful. This CDR3 spans 15 amino acids. Germline V gives CDR1 MDHEN, CDR2 SYDVKM.

This sequence joins TRBV5-1 and TRBJ2-3; the match to TRBD2 covers 15 bases. Per the germline V gene, CDR1 is SGHRS and CDR2 is YFSETQ. The CDR3 loop spans 16 amino acids. V lost 5 bases and J lost 6; bases outside the gene matches: 7. This chain's CDR3 is CASRLGLAGGGDTQYF. The CDR3 DNA follows: TGCGCCAGCAGACTGGGACTAGCGGGAGGCGGGGATACGCAGTATTTT.

The rearrangement joins TRBV2 to TRBJ2-7; D call uncertain. The CDR3 loop spans 12 amino acids. V was cut by 5 bases and J by 4 bases, with 9 bases left in between. CDR1 and CDR2 from the germline V gene are SNHLY and FYNNEI. Here the CDR3 DNA reads TGTGCCAGCAGTCAAGACGGTTACGAGCAGTACTTC. Amino acid sequence: CASSQDGYEQYF.

The gene calls are TRBV5-4 and TRBJ2-1, with TRBD2 matching over 7 bases. This CDR3 has 16 residues. J gave up 1 base and V 1 base, and 5 bases lay outside the gene matches. Per germline, CDR1 SGHNT and CDR2 YYREEE (reference sequence). CDR3 in DNA: TGTGCCAGCAGCTTGAAAGTGGGAGGGTCCTACAATGAGCAGTTCTTC. This translates into CASSLKVGGSYNEQFF.

This chain connects TRBV27 to TRBJ1-2; tentatively, D is TRBD1 (6 bases). The CDR3 length is 13 residues. V shed 4 bases and J shed 8 bases, with 14 bases lying between them. Germline V gives CDR1 MNHEY, CDR2 SMNVEV (reference sequence). CDR3 DNA sequence: TGTGCCAGCAGTTCGATCAACAGGGCCGGCTACACCTTC. Translating gives CASSSINRAGYTF.